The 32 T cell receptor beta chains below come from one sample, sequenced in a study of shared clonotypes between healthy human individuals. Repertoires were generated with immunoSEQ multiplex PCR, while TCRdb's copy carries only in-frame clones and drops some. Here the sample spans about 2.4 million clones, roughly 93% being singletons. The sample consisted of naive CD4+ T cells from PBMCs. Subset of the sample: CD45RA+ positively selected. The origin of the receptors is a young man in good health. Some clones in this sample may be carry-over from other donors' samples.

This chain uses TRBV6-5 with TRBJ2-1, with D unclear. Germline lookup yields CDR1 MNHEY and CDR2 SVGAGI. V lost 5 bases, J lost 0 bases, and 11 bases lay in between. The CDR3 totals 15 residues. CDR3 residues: CASSTDVSSYNEQFF. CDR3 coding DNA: TGTGCCAGCAGTACTGACGTCAGCTCCTACAATGAGCAGTTCTTC.

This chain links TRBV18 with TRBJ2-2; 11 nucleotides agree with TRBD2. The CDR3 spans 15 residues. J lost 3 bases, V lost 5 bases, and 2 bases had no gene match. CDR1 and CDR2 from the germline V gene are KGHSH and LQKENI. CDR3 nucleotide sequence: TGTGCCAGCTCATGGACTAGCGGGCACACCGGGGAGCTGTTTTTT. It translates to CASSWTSGHTGELFF.

The DNA for the CDR3 is TGCAGCGTTAATAGGGACACCTTGAACACTGAAGCTTTCTTT. Its translation: CSVNRDTLNTEAFF. The chain joins TRBV29-1 to TRBJ1-1, with a tentative D call TRBD1 (6 bases). Trimming removed 5 bases from V and 0 bases from J, with 13 bases in between. This CDR3 has 14 residues. The germline CDR1 and CDR2 sequences are SQVTM and ANQGSEA.

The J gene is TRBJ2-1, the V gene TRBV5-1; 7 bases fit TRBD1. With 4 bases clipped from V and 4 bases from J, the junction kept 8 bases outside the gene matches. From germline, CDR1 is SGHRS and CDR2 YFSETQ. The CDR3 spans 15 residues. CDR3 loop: CASSEYGTAYNEQFF. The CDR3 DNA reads TGCGCCAGCAGCGAATACGGGACAGCTTACAATGAGCAGTTCTTC.

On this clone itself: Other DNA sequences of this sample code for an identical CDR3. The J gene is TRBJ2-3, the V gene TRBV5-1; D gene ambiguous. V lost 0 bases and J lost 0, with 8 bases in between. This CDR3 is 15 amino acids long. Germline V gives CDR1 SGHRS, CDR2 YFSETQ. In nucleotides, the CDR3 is TGCGCCAGCAGCTTGGCGGGCCTTAGCACAGATACGCAGTATTTT. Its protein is CASSLAGLSTDTQYF.

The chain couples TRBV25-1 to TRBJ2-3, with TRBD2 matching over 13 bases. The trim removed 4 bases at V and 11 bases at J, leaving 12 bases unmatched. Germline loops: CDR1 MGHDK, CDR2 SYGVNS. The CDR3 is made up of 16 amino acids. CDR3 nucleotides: TGTGCCAGCAGTGGAGGACTAGCGGGAGCCTCCTCCAGGCAGTATTTT. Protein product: CASSGGLAGASSRQYF.

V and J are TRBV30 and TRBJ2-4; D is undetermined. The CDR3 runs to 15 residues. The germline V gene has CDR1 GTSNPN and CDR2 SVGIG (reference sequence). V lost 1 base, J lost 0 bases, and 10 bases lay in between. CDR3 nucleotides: TGTGCCTGGAGTGGGCAGTCTCTAGCCAAAAACATTCAGTACTTC. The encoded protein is CAWSGQSLAKNIQYF.

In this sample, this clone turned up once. The CDR3 nucleotides read TGTGCCACGAGACTAGCGGGAGGGCCCATTGCCTACGAGCAGTACTTC. The encoded protein is CATRLAGGPIAYEQYF. This chain links TRBV10-3 with TRBJ2-7; 14 positions match TRBD2. The V gene's germline CDR1 is ENHRY and CDR2 SYGVKD. V trimming: 10 bases; J trimming: 2 bases; junction bases outside the gene matches: 10. This CDR3 has 16 residues.

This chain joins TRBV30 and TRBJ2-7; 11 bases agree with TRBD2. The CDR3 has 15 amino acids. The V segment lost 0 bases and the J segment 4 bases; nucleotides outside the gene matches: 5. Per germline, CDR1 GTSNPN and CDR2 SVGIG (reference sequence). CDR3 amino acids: CAWSVALAGAYEQYF. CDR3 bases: TGTGCCTGGAGTGTGGCACTAGCGGGAGCTTACGAGCAGTACTTC.

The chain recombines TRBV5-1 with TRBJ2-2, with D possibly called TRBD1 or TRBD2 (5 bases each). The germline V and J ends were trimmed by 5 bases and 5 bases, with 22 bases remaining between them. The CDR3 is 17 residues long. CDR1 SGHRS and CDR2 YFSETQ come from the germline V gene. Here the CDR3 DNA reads TGCGCCAGCAGTCTAGATCCCGCGAGGGACCGGACCGGGGAGCTGTTTTTT. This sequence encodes CASSLDPARDRTGELFF.

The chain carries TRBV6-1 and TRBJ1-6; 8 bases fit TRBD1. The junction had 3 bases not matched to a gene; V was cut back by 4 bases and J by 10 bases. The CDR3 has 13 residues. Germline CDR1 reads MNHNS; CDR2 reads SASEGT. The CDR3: CASSGYRGSPLHF. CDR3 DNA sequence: TGTGCCAGCAGTGGATACAGGGGGTCACCCCTCCACTTT.

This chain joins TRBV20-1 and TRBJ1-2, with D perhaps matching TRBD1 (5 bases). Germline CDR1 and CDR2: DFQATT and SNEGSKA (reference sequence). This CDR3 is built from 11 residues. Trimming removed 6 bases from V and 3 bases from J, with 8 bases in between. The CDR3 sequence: CSAGDHYGYTF. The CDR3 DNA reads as TGCAGTGCCGGGGACCACTATGGCTACACCTTC.

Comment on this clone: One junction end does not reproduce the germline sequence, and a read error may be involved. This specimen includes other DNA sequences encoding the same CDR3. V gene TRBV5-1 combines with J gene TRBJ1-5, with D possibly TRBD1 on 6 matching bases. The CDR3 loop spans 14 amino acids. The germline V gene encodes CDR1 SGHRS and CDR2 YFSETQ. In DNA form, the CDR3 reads TGCGCCAGCAGTTCGACAGGTAGCGATCAGCCCCAGCATTTT. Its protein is CASSSTGSDQPQHF.

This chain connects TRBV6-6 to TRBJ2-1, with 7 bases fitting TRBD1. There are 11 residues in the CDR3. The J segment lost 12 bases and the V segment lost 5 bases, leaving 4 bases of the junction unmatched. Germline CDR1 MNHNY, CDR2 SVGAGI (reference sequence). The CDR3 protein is CASSVRTGQFF. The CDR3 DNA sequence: TGTGCCAGCAGTGTCCGGACAGGGCAGTTCTTC.

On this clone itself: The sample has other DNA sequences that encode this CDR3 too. CDR3 residues: CASRQGGYEQYF. CDR3 DNA: TGTGCCAGCAGGCAAGGGGGCTACGAGCAGTACTTC. The gene calls are TRBV2 and TRBJ2-7, with D possibly TRBD1 on 6 matching bases. The CDR3 has 12 residues. CDR1 and CDR2 from the germline V gene are SNHLY and FYNNEI. The V and J ends lost 6 bases and 3 bases respectively, with 9 bases between them.

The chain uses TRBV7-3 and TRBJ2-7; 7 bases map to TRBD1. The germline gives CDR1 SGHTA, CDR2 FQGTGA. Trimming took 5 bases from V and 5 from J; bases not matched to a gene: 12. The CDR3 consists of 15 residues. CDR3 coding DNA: TGTGCCAGCAGCCCTCAACCGACAGGGATCCACGAGCAGTACTTC. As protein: CASSPQPTGIHEQYF.

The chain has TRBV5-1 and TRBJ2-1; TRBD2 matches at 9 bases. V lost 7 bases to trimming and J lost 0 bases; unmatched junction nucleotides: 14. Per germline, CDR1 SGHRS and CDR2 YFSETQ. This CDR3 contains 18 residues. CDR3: CASFNGGSGRSSYNEQFF. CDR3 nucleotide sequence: TGCGCCAGCTTCAACGGGGGGAGCGGGAGGAGCTCCTACAATGAGCAGTTCTTC.

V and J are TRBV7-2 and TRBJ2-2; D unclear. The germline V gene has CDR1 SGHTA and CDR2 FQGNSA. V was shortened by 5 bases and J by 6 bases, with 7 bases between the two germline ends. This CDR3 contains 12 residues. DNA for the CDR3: TGTGCCAGCAGCCGCCCCCCCGGGGAGCTGTTTTTT. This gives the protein CASSRPPGELFF.

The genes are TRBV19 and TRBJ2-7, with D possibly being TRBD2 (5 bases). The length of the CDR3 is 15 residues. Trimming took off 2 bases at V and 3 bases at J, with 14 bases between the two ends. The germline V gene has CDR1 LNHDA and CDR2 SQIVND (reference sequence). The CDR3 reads CASSIYYSGYYEQYF. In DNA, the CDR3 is TGTGCCAGTAGTATATATTACAGCGGATACTACGAGCAGTACTTC. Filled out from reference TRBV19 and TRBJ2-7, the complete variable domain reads DGGITQSPKYLFRKEGQNVTLSCEQNLNHDAMYWYRQDPGQGLRLIYYSQIVNDFQKGDIAEGYSVSREKKESFPLTVTSAQKNPTAFYLCASSIYYSGYYEQYFGPGTRLTVT.

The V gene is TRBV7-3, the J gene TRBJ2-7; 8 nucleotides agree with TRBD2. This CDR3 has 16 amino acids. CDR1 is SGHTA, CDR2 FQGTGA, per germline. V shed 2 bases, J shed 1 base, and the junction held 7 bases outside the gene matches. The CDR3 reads CASSLQPAGVSYEQYF. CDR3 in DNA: TGTGCCAGCAGCTTACAGCCAGCGGGAGTATCCTACGAGCAGTACTTC.

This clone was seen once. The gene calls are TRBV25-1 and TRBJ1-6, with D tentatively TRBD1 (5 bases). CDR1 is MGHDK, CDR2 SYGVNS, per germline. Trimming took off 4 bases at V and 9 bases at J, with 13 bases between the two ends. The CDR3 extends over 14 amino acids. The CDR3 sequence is CASSVGGFSSPLHF. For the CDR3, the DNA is TGTGCCAGCAGTGTTGGGGGGTTTAGTTCACCCCTCCACTTT.

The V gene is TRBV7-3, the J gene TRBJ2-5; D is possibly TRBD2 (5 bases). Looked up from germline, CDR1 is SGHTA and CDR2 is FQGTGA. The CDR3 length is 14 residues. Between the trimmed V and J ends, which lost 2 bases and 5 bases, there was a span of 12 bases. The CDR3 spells CASSLATGSETQYF. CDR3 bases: TGTGCCAGCAGCTTAGCCACGGGGTCCGAGACCCAGTACTTC.

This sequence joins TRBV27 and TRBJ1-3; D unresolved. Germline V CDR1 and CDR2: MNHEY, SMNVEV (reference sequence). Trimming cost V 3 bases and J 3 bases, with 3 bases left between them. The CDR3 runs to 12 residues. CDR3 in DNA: TGTGCCAGCAGTTTTGGTGGAAACACCATATATTTT. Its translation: CASSFGGNTIYF.

The CDR3 sequence: CARDRTSLSHSSYNEQFF. Written as DNA, the CDR3 is TGTGCCAGGGATCGGACTAGCCTTAGCCATAGCTCCTACAATGAGCAGTTCTTC. This chain uses TRBV6-9 with TRBJ2-1, with TRBD2 matching 8 bases. CDR1 is MNHGY, CDR2 SVAAGI, per germline. The CDR3 extends over 18 amino acids. V shed 9 bases and J 0 bases; nucleotides not matched to a gene: 16.

The chain's CDR3 is CASSLGRERIREQYF. CDR3 coding DNA: TGCGCCAGCAGCCTCGGGCGGGAGCGGATAAGGGAGCAGTACTTC. The chain couples TRBV4-1 to TRBJ2-7; 7 positions match TRBD2. This CDR3 is built from 15 residues. V gave up 4 bases and J gave up 7 bases; unmatched junction bases: 13. Germline CDR1 MGHRA, CDR2 YSYEKL.

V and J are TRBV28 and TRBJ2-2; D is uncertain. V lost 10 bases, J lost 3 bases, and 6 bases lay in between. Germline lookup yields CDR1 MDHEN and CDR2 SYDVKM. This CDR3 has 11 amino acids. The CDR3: CATSHTGELFF. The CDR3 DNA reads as TGTGCCACCTCTCACACCGGGGAGCTGTTTTTT.

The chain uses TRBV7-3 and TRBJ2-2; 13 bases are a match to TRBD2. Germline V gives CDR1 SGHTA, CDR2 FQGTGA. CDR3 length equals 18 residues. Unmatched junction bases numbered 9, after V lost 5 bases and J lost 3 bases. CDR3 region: CASSLHRTSGRDTGELFF. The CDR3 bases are TGTGCCAGCAGCCTGCACCGTACTAGCGGGAGGGACACCGGGGAGCTGTTTTTT.

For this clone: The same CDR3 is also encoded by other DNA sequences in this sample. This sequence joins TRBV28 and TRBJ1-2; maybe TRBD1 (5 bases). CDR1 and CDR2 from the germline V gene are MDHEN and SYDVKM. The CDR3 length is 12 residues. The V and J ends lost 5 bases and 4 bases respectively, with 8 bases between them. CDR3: CASSAGGYGYTF. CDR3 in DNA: TGTGCCAGCAGTGCCGGGGGCTATGGCTACACCTTC.

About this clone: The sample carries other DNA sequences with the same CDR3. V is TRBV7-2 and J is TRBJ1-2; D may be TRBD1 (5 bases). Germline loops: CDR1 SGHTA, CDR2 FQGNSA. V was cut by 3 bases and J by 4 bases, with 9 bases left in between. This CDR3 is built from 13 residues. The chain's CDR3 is CASSLRQGYGYTF. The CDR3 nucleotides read TGTGCCAGCAGCTTGCGGCAGGGCTATGGCTACACCTTC.

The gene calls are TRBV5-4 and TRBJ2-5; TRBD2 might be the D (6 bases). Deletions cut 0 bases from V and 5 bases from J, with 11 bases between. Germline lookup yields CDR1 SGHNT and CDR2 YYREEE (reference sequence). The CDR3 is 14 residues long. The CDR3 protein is CASSLVRGVETQYF. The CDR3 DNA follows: TGTGCCAGCAGCTTGGTGCGGGGAGTGGAGACCCAGTACTTC.

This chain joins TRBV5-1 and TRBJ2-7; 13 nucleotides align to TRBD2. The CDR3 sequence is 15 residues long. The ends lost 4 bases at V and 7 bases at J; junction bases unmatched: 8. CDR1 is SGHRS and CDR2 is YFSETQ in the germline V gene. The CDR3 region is CASSRGLAGVREQYF. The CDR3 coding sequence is TGCGCCAGCAGCCGCGGACTAGCGGGAGTCCGAGAGCAGTACTTC. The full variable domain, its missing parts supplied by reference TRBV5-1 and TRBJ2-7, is KAGVTQTPRYLIKTRGQQVTLSCSPISGHRSVSWYQQTPGQGLQFLFEYFSETQRNKGNFPGRFSGRQFSNSRSEMNVSTLELGDSALYLCASSRGLAGVREQYFGPGTRLTVT.

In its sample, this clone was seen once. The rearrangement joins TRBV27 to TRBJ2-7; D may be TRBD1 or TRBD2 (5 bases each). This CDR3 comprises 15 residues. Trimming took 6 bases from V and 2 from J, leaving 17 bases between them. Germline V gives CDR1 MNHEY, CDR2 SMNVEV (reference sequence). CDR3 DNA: TGTGCCAGCAGCCAGGGACGGGCCAGACCCTACGAGCAGTACTTC. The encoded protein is CASSQGRARPYEQYF.